Sequencing of this TCR beta chain was carried out in a study of beta chain features in type 1 diabetes. In the case of this clone: The sample carries other DNA sequences with the same CDR3.

TCRB transcripts that were expressed got sequenced, as all of the isolated RNA had been reverse transcribed. Measured with immunoSEQ multiplex PCR; TCRdb has only the in-frame clones, and not every one. The sample lists over 700,000 clones; 17% were seen once. CDR1 and CDR2 from the germline V gene are SGHNT and YYREEE (reference sequence). This CDR3 region has 11 residues. Trimming pared 2 bases from V and 5 bases from J, leaving 4 bases between. The chain employs TRBV5-4 and TRBJ2-5, with D unclear. The TCR comes from a woman aged 18-29 years in good health. Specimen: naive CD4+ T cells from blood. CDR3 coding DNA: TGTGCCAGCAGCTTCAGGGAGACCCAGTACTTC. The encoded protein is CASSFRETQYF.